A single sample is the source of the 17 T cell receptor beta chains below, sequenced in a study of Ad26.COV2.S vaccination and SARS-CoV-2 variants. The data were produced by immunoSEQ multiplex PCR, yet TCRdb's version contains in-frame clones alone and is incomplete. Here the sample spans about 680,000 clones, roughly 90% being singletons. Noted treatment: around 19 received Ad26.COV2.S at low or high dose, single or two shots; several received placebo; per-sample allocation not given. Samples analyzed were those drawn on day 63 after the first vaccine or placebo injection. The material was peripheral blood, obtained in a trial of Ad26.COV2.S vaccine versus placebo. These receptor sequences come from a person aged 18-60 years who received the Ad26.COV2.S COVID-19 vaccine or a placebo.

The V and J genes are TRBV7-6 and TRBJ2-5, with unresolved D. V was cut by 5 bases and J by 5 bases, with 9 bases left in between. The CDR3 consists of 12 residues. Germline values: CDR1 SGHVS, CDR2 FNYEAQ. CDR3 coding DNA: TGTGCCAGCAGCGCCCCGGATGAGACCCAGTACTTC. Protein sequence: CASSAPDETQYF.

This clone showed up just a few times. The chain couples TRBV10-3 to TRBJ1-2; D gene ambiguous. Germline values: CDR1 ENHRY, CDR2 SYGVKD. CDR3 length: 15 residues. V shed 0 bases and J shed 0 bases, with 8 bases lying between them. In nucleotides, the CDR3 is TGTGCCATCAGTGAGTCTGCGGGAGCTAACTATGGCTACACCTTC. Its translation: CAISESAGANYGYTF.

This chain connects TRBV15 to TRBJ2-5; perhaps TRBD2 as D (7 bases). Per the germline V gene, CDR1 is LNHNV and CDR2 is YYDKDF (reference sequence). Trimming removed 8 bases at V and 3 bases at J, with 10 bases between. The CDR3 sequence is 12 residues long. The CDR3 region is CATRGAEETQYF. CDR3 DNA sequence: TGTGCCACCCGGGGGGCTGAAGAGACCCAGTACTTC.

The V gene is TRBV30, the J gene TRBJ2-7; TRBD2 aligns across 8 bases. The J segment lost 0 bases and the V segment lost 3 bases, leaving 7 bases of the junction unmatched. CDR1 is GTSNPN and CDR2 is SVGIG in the germline V gene (reference sequence). The CDR3 sequence is 15 residues long. CDR3 DNA: TGTGCCTGGAGCGGTGAGCGGGGGAACTCCTACGAGCAGTACTTC. It codes for CAWSGERGNSYEQYF. The variable domain in full, completed from reference TRBV30 and TRBJ2-7, reads SQTIHQWPATLVQPVGSPLSLECTVEGTSNPNLYWYRQAAGRGLQLLFYSVGIGQISSEVPQNLSASRPQDRQFILSSKKLLLSDSGFYLCAWSGERGNSYEQYFGPGTRLTVT.

The chain uses TRBV6-5 and TRBJ2-5, with 9 bases matching TRBD1. This CDR3 is built from 14 residues. V was clipped by 8 bases and J by 5 bases; unmatched bases: 9. Germline CDR1 MNHEY, CDR2 SVGAGI. The CDR3 region has the DNA TGTGCCAGCGGGGGGACAGGGTTAGGGGAGACCCAGTACTTC. Its protein is CASGGTGLGETQYF.

The V and J genes are TRBV18 and TRBJ1-3; D may be TRBD1 (6 bases). This CDR3 is 17 amino acids long. The V end was cut by 6 bases, the J end by 0 bases, with 18 bases between. The germline V gene has CDR1 KGHSH and CDR2 LQKENI. CDR3 DNA: TGTGCCAGCTCCTATACGGGGGCTACGAGCTCTGGAAACACCATATATTTT. Translating it yields CASSYTGATSSGNTIYF.

The chain combines TRBV7-3 with TRBJ2-6; D possibly matches TRBD1 or TRBD2 (5 bases each). Germline CDR1 SGHTA, CDR2 FQGTGA. This CDR3 has 16 amino acids. V was shortened by 2 bases and J by 0 bases, with 8 bases between the two germline ends. The CDR3 here is CASSLWGSSGANVLTF. The CDR3 coding sequence is TGTGCCAGCAGCTTATGGGGGTCCTCTGGGGCCAACGTCCTGACTTTC.

The chain links TRBV6-5 to TRBJ1-2; D unresolved. Between the trimmed V and J ends, which lost 0 bases and 4 bases, there was a span of 12 bases. This CDR3 spans 15 amino acids. Germline V gene lookup returns CDR1 MNHEY and CDR2 SVGAGI. The CDR3 reads CASSYSARSGYGYTF. DNA of the CDR3: TGTGCCAGCAGTTACTCAGCCAGGTCTGGCTATGGCTACACCTTC.

The CDR3 nucleotides read TGCGCCAGCAGCCCCGGACAGGTCCCGCTACTCCTCCACTTT. Translation gives CASSPGQVPLLLHF. The rearrangement joins TRBV5-1 to TRBJ1-6, with 7 bases aligning to TRBD1. The length of the CDR3 is 14 residues. The germline V gene encodes CDR1 SGHRS and CDR2 YFSETQ. V lost 4 bases to trimming and J lost 15 bases; unmatched junction nucleotides: 13. The whole variable domain, filled in from reference TRBV5-1 and TRBJ1-6, reads KAGVTQTPRYLIKTRGQQVTLSCSPISGHRSVSWYQQTPGQGLQFLFEYFSETQRNKGNFPGRFSGRQFSNSRSEMNVSTLELGDSALYLCASSPGQVPLLLHFGNGTRLTVT.

The V and J genes are TRBV7-9 and TRBJ2-7, with D tentatively TRBD2 (5 bases). Between the trimmed V and J ends, which lost 5 bases and 0 bases, there was a span of 14 bases. CDR1 and CDR2 from the germline V gene are SEHNR and FQNEAQ (reference sequence). The CDR3 extends over 15 amino acids. The CDR3 is CASSQTLGGSYEQYF. The CDR3 DNA is TGTGCCAGCAGCCAGACCCTCGGAGGCTCCTACGAGCAGTACTTC.

J is TRBJ2-2 and V is TRBV7-3; TRBD2 matches at 7 bases. Germline V gives CDR1 SGHTA, CDR2 FQGTGA. The CDR3 totals 15 residues. The V and J ends lost 5 bases and 6 bases, in that order; junction bases with no gene match: 9. The chain's CDR3 is CASSKPGGGAGELFF. The CDR3 coding sequence is TGTGCCAGCAGCAAACCCGGCGGGGGAGCCGGGGAGCTGTTTTTT.

This clone was counted only a few times. The chain links TRBV6-2 or TRBV6-3 to TRBJ1-5; 9 nucleotides agree with TRBD1. V shed 6 bases and J 6 bases; nucleotides not matched to a gene: 6. This CDR3 is built from 14 residues. CDR1 is MNHEY, CDR2 SVGEGT, per germline. The CDR3 loop is CASSATGGGQPQHF. In DNA, the CDR3 is TGTGCCAGCAGCGCCACAGGGGGCGGTCAGCCCCAGCATTTT.

The V gene is TRBV11-3, the J gene TRBJ2-1; 7 nucleotides line up with TRBD2. The ends lost 6 bases at V and 3 bases at J; junction bases unmatched: 5. The germline CDR1 and CDR2 sequences are SGHNT and YENEEA. CDR3 length: 14 residues. The CDR3 here is CASSPGGGYNEQFF. Written as DNA, the CDR3 is TGTGCCAGCAGTCCGGGGGGTGGCTACAATGAGCAGTTCTTC.

The J gene is TRBJ1-6, the V gene TRBV14; unclear D gene. V was shortened by 4 bases and J by 6 bases, with 16 bases between the two germline ends. Germline loops: CDR1 SGHDN, CDR2 FVKESK. The CDR3 consists of 16 residues. CDR3 region: CASSPLGQTSNSPLHF. In nucleotides, the CDR3 is TGTGCCAGCAGCCCGCTTGGTCAGACCTCTAATTCACCCCTCCACTTT.

This sequence joins TRBV6-5 and TRBJ1-1; D is unclear. Trimming shortened V by 0 bases and J by 4 bases, and 6 bases separated the two germline ends. CDR1 and CDR2 from the germline V gene are MNHEY and SVGAGI. The CDR3 contains 13 residues. Written as DNA, the CDR3 is TGTGCCAGCAGTTACTCGAAAGCCACTGAAGCTTTCTTT. This translates into CASSYSKATEAFF.

This rearrangement joins TRBV5-1 to TRBJ2-5; unclear D gene. Germline V CDR1 and CDR2: SGHRS, YFSETQ. Trimming left V 0 bases short and J 4 bases short, with 7 bases between. The CDR3 consists of 13 residues. The CDR3 protein is CASSLVGRETQYF. The CDR3 coding sequence is TGCGCCAGCAGCTTGGTCGGGCGAGAGACCCAGTACTTC.

The chain has TRBV7-8 and TRBJ2-7; possible D gene TRBD2, 6 bases. The CDR3 has 14 residues. The V and J ends lost 4 bases and 1 base respectively, with 11 bases between them. The germline V gene has CDR1 SGHVS and CDR2 FQNEAQ. CDR3 bases: TGTGCCAGCAGCTCCGGGACTCAGTCCTACGAGCAGTACTTC. It codes for CASSSGTQSYEQYF.